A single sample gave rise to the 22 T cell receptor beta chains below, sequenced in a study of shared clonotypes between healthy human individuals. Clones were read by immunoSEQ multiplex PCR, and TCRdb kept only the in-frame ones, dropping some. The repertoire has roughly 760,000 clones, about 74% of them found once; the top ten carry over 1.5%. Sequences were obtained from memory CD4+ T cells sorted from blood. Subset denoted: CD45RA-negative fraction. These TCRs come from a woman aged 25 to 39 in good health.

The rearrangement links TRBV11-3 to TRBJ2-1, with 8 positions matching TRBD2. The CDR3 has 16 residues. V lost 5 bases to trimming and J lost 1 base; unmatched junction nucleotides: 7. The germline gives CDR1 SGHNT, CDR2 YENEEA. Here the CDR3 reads CASSPGTGGSYNEQFF. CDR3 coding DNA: TGTGCCAGCAGCCCCGGCACGGGGGGGTCCTACAATGAGCAGTTCTTC.

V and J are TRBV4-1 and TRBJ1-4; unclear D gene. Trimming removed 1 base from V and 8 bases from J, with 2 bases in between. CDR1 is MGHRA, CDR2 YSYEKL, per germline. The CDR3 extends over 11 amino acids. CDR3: CASSQGEKLFF. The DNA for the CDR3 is TGCGCCAGCAGCCAAGGAGAAAAACTGTTTTTT.

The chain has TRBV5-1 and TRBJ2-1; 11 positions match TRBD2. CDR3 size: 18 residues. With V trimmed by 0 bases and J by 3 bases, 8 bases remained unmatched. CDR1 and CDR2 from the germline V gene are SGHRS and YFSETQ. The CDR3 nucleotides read TGCGCCAGCAGCTTGGGACTAGCGGGAAATTGGGGCTACAATGAGCAGTTCTTC. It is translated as CASSLGLAGNWGYNEQFF.

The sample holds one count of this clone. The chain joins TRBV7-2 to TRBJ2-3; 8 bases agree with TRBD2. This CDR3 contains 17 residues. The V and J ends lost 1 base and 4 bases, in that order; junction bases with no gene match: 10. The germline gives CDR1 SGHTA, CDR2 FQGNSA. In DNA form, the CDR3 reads TGTGCCAGCAGCTTAGTTGTCGGGAGGGCCGGGCCAGATACGCAGTATTTT. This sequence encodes CASSLVVGRAGPDTQYF.

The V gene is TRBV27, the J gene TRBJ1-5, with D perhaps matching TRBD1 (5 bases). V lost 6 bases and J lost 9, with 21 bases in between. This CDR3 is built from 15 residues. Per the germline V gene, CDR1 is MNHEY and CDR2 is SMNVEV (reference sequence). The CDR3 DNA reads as TGTGCCAGCAGAAAAGGGACGGCCGTCAACTGGCCCCAGCATTTT. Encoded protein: CASRKGTAVNWPQHF.

This chain's CDR3 is CASSPPPAGLQETQYF. The CDR3 DNA sequence: TGTGCCAGCTCACCTCCACCGGCGGGCCTCCAAGAGACCCAGTACTTC. This chain uses TRBV18 with TRBJ2-5, with D tentatively TRBD2 (5 bases). Germline V lookup: CDR1 KGHSH, CDR2 LQKENI. CDR3 length equals 16 residues. The V end lost 3 bases, the J end lost 1 base, and 15 bases lay between the germline ends.

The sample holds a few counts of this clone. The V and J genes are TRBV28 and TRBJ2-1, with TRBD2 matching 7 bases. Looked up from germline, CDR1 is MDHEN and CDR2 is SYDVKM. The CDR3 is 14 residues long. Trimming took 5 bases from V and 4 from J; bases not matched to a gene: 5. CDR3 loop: CASSQERGYNEQFF. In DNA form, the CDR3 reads TGTGCCAGCAGTCAGGAGCGGGGTTACAATGAGCAGTTCTTC.

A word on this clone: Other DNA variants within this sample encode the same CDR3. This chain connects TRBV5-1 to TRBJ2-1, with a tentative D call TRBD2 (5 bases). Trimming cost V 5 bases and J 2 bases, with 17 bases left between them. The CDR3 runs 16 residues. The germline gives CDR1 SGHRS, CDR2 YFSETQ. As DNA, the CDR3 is TGCGCCAGCAGTTTGATTGGGGAGAGCACCTACAATGAGCAGTTCTTC. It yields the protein CASSLIGESTYNEQFF.

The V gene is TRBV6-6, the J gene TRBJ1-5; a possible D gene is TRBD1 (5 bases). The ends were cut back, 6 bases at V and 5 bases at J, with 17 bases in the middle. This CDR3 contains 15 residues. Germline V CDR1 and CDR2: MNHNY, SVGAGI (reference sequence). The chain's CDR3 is CASRTGTVTYQPQHF. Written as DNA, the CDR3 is TGTGCCAGCAGAACCGGGACCGTCACTTATCAGCCCCAGCATTTT.

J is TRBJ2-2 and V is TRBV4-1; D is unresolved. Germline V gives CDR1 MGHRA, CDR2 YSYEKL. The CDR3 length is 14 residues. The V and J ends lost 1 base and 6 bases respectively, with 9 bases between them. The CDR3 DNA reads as TGCGCCAGCAGCCAAGTCTTCGGTTCCGGGGAGCTGTTTTTT. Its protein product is CASSQVFGSGELFF.

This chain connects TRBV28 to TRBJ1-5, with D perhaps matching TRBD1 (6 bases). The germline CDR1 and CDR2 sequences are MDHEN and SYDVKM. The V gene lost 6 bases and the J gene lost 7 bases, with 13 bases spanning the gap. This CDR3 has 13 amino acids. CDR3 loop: CASRRGREQPQHF. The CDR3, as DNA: TGTGCCAGCAGGAGGGGGAGGGAGCAGCCCCAGCATTTT.

The CDR3, as DNA: TGTGCCAGCAGTTCGGGGGTCCGCTACTATGGCTACACCTTC. Translated: CASSSGVRYYGYTF. The V call is TRBV27, the J call TRBJ1-2; D is possibly TRBD1 (5 bases). The CDR3 sequence is 14 residues long. Germline assignment: CDR1 MNHEY and CDR2 SMNVEV (reference sequence). V gave up 4 bases and J gave up 3 bases, with 12 bases separating them.

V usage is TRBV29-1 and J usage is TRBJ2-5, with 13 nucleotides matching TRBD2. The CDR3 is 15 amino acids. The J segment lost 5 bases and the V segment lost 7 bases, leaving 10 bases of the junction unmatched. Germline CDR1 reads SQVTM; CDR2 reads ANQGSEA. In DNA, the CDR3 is TGCAGCGCCGGGGGACTAGCGGGAATAGTGGAGACCCAGTACTTC. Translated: CSAGGLAGIVETQYF.

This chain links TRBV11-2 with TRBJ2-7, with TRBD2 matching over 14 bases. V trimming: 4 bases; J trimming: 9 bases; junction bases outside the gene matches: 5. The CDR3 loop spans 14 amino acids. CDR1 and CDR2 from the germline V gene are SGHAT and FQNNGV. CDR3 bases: TGTGCCAGCAGCTCCGGGACTAGCGGGAGCTCGCAGTACTTC. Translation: CASSSGTSGSSQYF. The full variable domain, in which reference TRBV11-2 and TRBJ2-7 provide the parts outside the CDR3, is EAGVAQSPRYKIIEKRQSVAFWCNPISGHATLYWYQQILGQGPKLLIQFQNNGVVDDSQLPKDRFSAERLKGVDSTLKIQPAKLEDSAVYLCASSSGTSGSSQYFGPGTRLTVT.

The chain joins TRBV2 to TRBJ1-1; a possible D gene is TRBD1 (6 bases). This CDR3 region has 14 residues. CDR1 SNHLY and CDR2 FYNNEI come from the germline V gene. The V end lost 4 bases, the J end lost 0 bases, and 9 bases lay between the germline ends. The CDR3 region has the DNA TGTGCCAGCAGTGCTACAGGGTTGAACACTGAAGCTTTCTTT. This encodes CASSATGLNTEAFF.

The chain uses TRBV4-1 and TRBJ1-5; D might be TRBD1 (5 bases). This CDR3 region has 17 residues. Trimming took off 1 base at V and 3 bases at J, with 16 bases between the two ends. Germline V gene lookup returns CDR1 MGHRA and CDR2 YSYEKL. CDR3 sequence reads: CASSQGPGLQNNQPQHF. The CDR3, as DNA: TGCGCCAGCAGCCAAGGTCCGGGACTCCAAAACAATCAGCCCCAGCATTTT.

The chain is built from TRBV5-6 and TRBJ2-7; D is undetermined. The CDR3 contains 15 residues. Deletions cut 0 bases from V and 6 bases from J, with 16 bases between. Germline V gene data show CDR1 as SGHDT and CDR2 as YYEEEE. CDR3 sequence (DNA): TGTGCCAGCAGCTTGGGCTCGACGTCAGCCTCCGAGCAGTACTTC. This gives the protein CASSLGSTSASEQYF.

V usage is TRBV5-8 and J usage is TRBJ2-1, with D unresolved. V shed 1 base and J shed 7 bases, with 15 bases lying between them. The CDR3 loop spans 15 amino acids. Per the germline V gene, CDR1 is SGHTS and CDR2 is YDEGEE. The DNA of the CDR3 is TGTGCCAGCAGCTTGCTTGCGACCTGGGAAAATGAGCAGTTCTTC. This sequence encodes CASSLLATWENEQFF.

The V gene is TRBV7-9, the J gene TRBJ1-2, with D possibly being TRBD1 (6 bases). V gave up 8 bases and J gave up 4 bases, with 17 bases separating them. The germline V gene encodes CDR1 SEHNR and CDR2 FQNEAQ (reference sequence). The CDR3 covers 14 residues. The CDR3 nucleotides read TGTGCCAGCGGGAAAGGGGGGTATCCCTATGGCTACACCTTC. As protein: CASGKGGYPYGYTF.

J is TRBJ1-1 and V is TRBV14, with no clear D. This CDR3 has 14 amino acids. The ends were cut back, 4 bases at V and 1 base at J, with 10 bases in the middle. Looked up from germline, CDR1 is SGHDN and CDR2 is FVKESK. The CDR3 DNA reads TGTGCCAGCAGCCTAAACCCGGGGAACACTGAAGCTTTCTTT. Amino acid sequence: CASSLNPGNTEAFF.

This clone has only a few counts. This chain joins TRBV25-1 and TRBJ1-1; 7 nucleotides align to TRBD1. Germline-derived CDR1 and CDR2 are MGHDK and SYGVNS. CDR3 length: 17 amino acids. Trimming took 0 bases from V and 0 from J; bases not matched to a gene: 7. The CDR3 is CASSEYRGQTMNTEAFF. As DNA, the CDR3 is TGTGCCAGCAGTGAATATAGGGGGCAGACAATGAACACTGAAGCTTTCTTT.

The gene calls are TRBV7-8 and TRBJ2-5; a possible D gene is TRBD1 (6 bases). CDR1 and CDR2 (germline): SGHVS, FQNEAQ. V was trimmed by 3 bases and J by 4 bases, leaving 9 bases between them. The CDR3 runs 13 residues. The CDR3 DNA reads TGTGCCAGCAGCTTCAGGGGTAGAGAGACCCAGTACTTC. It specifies CASSFRGRETQYF.